The 22 T cell receptor beta chains given below trace back to one sample, sequenced in a study of spatial heterogeneity in lung cancer. Regarding time point: sample taken at primary tumor resection. One entry per CDR3 protein results from TCRdb running MiXCR on the 5' RACE reads. Of 8,000 to 9,500 distinct CDR3 sequences listed, 7% are singletons. Their antigen targets remain unknown. Overall study results and limits: Within tumors, counts of expanded alpha and beta TCRs tracked tumor mutation counts.

The sequenced sample was lung tumor tissue, obtained at surgery. The receptors stem from a male donor with early-stage non-small cell lung cancer.

In its sample, this clonotype was seen many times. The J gene is TRBJ2-7, the V gene TRBV6-2 or TRBV6-3, with 13 bases aligning to TRBD2. This CDR3 region has 16 residues. Germline CDR1 is MNHEY and CDR2 is SVGEGT. The junction had 10 bases not matched to a gene; V was cut back by 5 bases and J by 6 bases. CDR3 in amino acids: CASSRRGTSGIGEQYF. The CDR3 DNA reads TGTGCCAGCAGTCGACGTGGGACTAGCGGGATTGGCGAGCAGTACTTC.

This clonotype is labeled medium-sized. CDR3 sequence reads: CASRPGANVLTF. In nucleotides, the CDR3 is TGTGCCAGCAGACCCGGGGCCAACGTCCTGACTTTC. V usage is TRBV19 and J usage is TRBJ2-6; D uncertain. The CDR3 has 12 amino acids. The V and J ends lost 9 bases and 4 bases respectively, with 7 bases between them. Per germline, CDR1 LNHDA and CDR2 SQIVND (reference sequence).

The V gene is TRBV7-8, the J gene TRBJ1-5; a weak D match, TRBD1 (6 bases). CDR1 is SGHVS and CDR2 is FQNEAQ in the germline V gene. The CDR3 runs 15 residues. With 5 bases removed from V and 6 bases from J, the gap between germline ends came to 17 bases. CDR3 amino acids: CASSPRQGSGQPQHF. DNA of the CDR3: TGTGCCAGCAGCCCCCGCCAGGGGAGCGGTCAGCCCCAGCATTTT. The whole variable domain, filled in from reference TRBV7-8 and TRBJ1-5, reads GAGVSQSPRYKVAKRGQDVALRCDPISGHVSLFWYQQALGQGPEFLTYFQNEAQLDKSGLPSDRFFAERPEGSVSTLKIQRTQQEDSAVYLCASSPRQGSGQPQHFGDGTRLSIL.

This clonotype has ten or more counts. This chain joins TRBV19 and TRBJ1-1, with 8 nucleotides matching TRBD1. The V gene end was trimmed by 3 bases and the J gene end by 5 bases; junction bases not matched to a gene: 2. Germline CDR1 and CDR2: LNHDA and SQIVND (reference sequence). The CDR3 totals 13 residues. This CDR3 reads CASSIRGLTEAFF. The CDR3 nucleotides read TGTGCCAGTAGTATCAGGGGGCTGACTGAAGCTTTCTTT.

As DNA, the CDR3 is TGTGCCAGCAGTTTATACGGCGGGACCAAGACTTACAATGAGCAGTTCTTC. Amino acid sequence: CASSLYGGTKTYNEQFF. The chain recombines TRBV12-3 or TRBV12-4 with TRBJ2-1, with D perhaps matching TRBD2 (6 bases). V gave up 2 bases and J gave up 4 bases, with 18 bases separating them. The CDR3 spans 17 residues.

This clonotype has a count of ten or more. V is TRBV7-6 and J is TRBJ2-7; D is unresolved. V was cut by 5 bases and J by 0 bases, with 20 bases left in between. The CDR3 consists of 17 residues. Germline loops: CDR1 SGHVS, CDR2 FNYEAQ. The CDR3 sequence is CASSRPAEQPSSYEQYF. CDR3 nucleotides: TGTGCCAGCAGCCGACCCGCGGAACAGCCTAGCTCCTACGAGCAGTACTTC. The full variable domain, with the rest looked up from reference TRBV7-6 and TRBJ2-7, is GAGVSQSPRYKVTKRGQDVALRCDPISGHVSLYWYRQALGQGPEFLTYFNYEAQQDKSGLPNDRFSAERPEGSISTLTIQRTEQRDSAMYRCASSRPAEQPSSYEQYFGPGTRLTVT.

This clonotype occurred many times. The rearrangement links TRBV19 to TRBJ1-1, with D possibly TRBD1 on 5 matching bases. CDR1 and CDR2 from the germline V gene are LNHDA and SQIVND (reference sequence). Trimming cost V 3 bases and J 4 bases, with 24 bases left between them. The CDR3 has 18 residues. The CDR3 loop is CASSIASIFRGVSTEAFF. The CDR3 bases are TGTGCCAGTAGTATCGCCTCTATTTTCCGGGGGGTGAGCACTGAAGCTTTCTTT. Using reference TRBV19 and TRBJ1-1 for the parts outside the CDR3, the full variable domain is DGGITQSPKYLFRKEGQNVTLSCEQNLNHDAMYWYRQDPGQGLRLIYYSQIVNDFQKGDIAEGYSVSREKKESFPLTVTSAQKNPTAFYLCASSIASIFRGVSTEAFFGQGTRLTVV.

This clonotype has a count of ten or more. J is TRBJ2-3 and V is TRBV6-2 or TRBV6-3; the D is unclear. The length of the CDR3 is 11 residues. The germline V gene has CDR1 MNHEY and CDR2 SVGEGT. The ends were cut back, 6 bases at V and 0 bases at J, with 1 base in the middle. DNA for the CDR3: TGTGCCAGCAGGAGCACAGATACGCAGTATTTT. Protein sequence: CASRSTDTQYF.

This clonotype was observed many times. The gene calls are TRBV29-1 and TRBJ2-5, with TRBD2 identical over 7 bases. The junction had 10 bases not matched to a gene; V was cut back by 7 bases and J by 2 bases. The CDR3 is 14 amino acids. Germline V lookup: CDR1 SQVTM, CDR2 ANQGSEA. CDR3 in amino acids: CSARPGGGQETQYF. As DNA, the CDR3 is TGCAGCGCTCGACCGGGGGGTGGGCAAGAGACCCAGTACTTC.

This chain links TRBV9 with TRBJ2-3; D is unresolved. Germline assignment: CDR1 SGDLS and CDR2 YYNGEE. CDR3 length equals 15 residues. Trimming took 4 bases from V and 2 from J, leaving 14 bases between them. The CDR3 DNA follows: TGTGCCAGCAGCTCCCTAACCGACACCACAGATACGCAGTATTTT. Protein product: CASSSLTDTTDTQYF.

This clonotype is medium-sized in the sample. CDR3 sequence: CASSLDGNQPQHF. The CDR3 DNA reads as TGTGCCAGCAGCCTGGACGGCAATCAGCCCCAGCATTTT. The V gene is TRBV28, the J gene TRBJ1-5; D is uncertain. Germline V gene sequence: CDR1 MDHEN, CDR2 SYDVKM. V dropped 6 bases and J dropped 2 bases, with 8 bases sitting between them. This CDR3 contains 13 residues.

This clonotype is categorized as medium-sized. J is TRBJ1-2 and V is TRBV5-4; TRBD1 is a possible D gene (5 bases). Trimming cost V 5 bases and J 6 bases, with 20 bases left between them. Germline loops: CDR1 SGHNT, CDR2 YYREEE (reference sequence). The CDR3 has 15 residues. In nucleotides, the CDR3 is TGTGCCAGCAGGAGGGGCGGCGGGGGTGGAAATGGCTACACCTTC. Residues: CASRRGGGGGNGYTF.

This clonotype was observed a few times. The V gene is TRBV28, the J gene TRBJ2-5, with TRBD1 matching 10 bases. The J segment lost 2 bases and the V segment lost 6 bases, leaving 6 bases of the junction unmatched. CDR3 length equals 15 residues. Germline V gene sequence: CDR1 MDHEN, CDR2 SYDVKM. CDR3 DNA: TGTGCCAGCAGCCTCGACAGGGGGCCTCAAGAGACCCAGTACTTC. Translating it yields CASSLDRGPQETQYF.

This clonotype has ten or more counts. The rearrangement links TRBV6-2 or TRBV6-3 to TRBJ2-2; D is unresolved. The V end lost 5 bases, the J end lost 4 bases, and 5 bases lay between the germline ends. The CDR3 has 12 residues. Germline CDR1 is MNHEY and CDR2 is SVGEGT. CDR3 in amino acids: CASSRPTGELFF. The CDR3, as DNA: TGTGCCAGCAGTCGGCCCACCGGGGAGCTGTTTTTT.

This clonotype is judged medium-sized. This chain links TRBV18 with TRBJ1-2; 7 bases are a match to TRBD1. Trimming at V came to 5 bases and at J to 3 bases, leaving 3 bases not matched to a gene. CDR3 length: 13 amino acids. The germline gives CDR1 KGHSH, CDR2 LQKENI. The CDR3 spells CASSSTGDYGYTF. CDR3 in DNA: TGTGCCAGCTCATCAACAGGGGACTATGGCTACACCTTC.

This clonotype is deemed medium-sized (0.01 to 0.1%). V usage is TRBV7-2 and J usage is TRBJ2-3, with TRBD2 identical over 8 bases. The V segment lost 4 bases and the J segment 3 bases; nucleotides outside the gene matches: 9. This CDR3 region has 16 residues. The germline CDR1 and CDR2 sequences are SGHTA and FQGNSA. CDR3 nucleotides: TGTGCCAGCAGCTCAAAAAGACTAGCGCCGACAGATACGCAGTATTTT. As protein: CASSSKRLAPTDTQYF.

This clonotype was recorded many times. A much larger clone lies one base from this, so it may be a read error. V is TRBV28 and J is TRBJ1-5; D gene unclear. CDR3 length equals 13 residues. Germline CDR1 reads MDHEN; CDR2 reads SYDVKM. The CDR3 DNA is TGTGCCAGCAGTGAGGACGGTAATCAGCCCCGGCATTTT. Translated: CASSEDGNQPRHF.

This clonotype has at least ten counts. The V call is TRBV6-5, the J call TRBJ2-7, with D perhaps TRBD2 (6 bases). Germline V lookup: CDR1 MNHEY, CDR2 SVGAGI. The CDR3 loop spans 10 amino acids. This CDR3 is CGGTGYEQYF. The DNA for the CDR3 is TGTGGCGGGACGGGCTACGAGCAGTACTTC.

In this sample, this clonotype turned up many times. V and J are TRBV3-1 and TRBJ2-5; the D gene is possibly TRBD2 (5 bases). Germline CDR1 reads LGHDT; CDR2 reads YNNKEL (reference sequence). With 7 bases removed from V and 9 bases from J, the gap between germline ends came to 18 bases. This CDR3 spans 13 amino acids. Written as DNA, the CDR3 is TGTGCCAGCAAGGACTCACAACTCCCACCCCAGTACTTC. It translates to CASKDSQLPPQYF.

This clonotype is medium-sized within its sample. V and J are TRBV3-2 and TRBJ1-4; TRBD1 reflects the table's D call only, with no check against the DNA. TRBV3-2 is a pseudogene locus. This CDR3 is 18 amino acids long. This CDR3 is CASSRNRGDRATNEKLFF. The CDR3 nucleotides are TGTGCCAGCAGCCGGAACAGGGGAGATCGAGCAACTAATGAAAAACTGTTTTTT.

This clonotype was picked up many times. This rearrangement joins TRBV7-8 to TRBJ1-6; possible D gene TRBD1, 5 bases. In germline, CDR1 is SGHVS, CDR2 FQNEAQ. V dropped 5 bases and J dropped 9 bases, with 17 bases sitting between them. The CDR3 is made up of 15 amino acids. The CDR3 sequence is CASSQREGNGSPLHF. The CDR3 coding sequence is TGTGCCAGCAGCCAAAGGGAGGGGAACGGTTCACCCCTCCACTTT.

The rearrangement uses TRBV7-2 and TRBJ2-5, with 8 bases matching TRBD2. The CDR3 runs to 14 residues. The germline gives CDR1 SGHTA, CDR2 FQGNSA. The junction had 6 bases not matched to a gene; V was cut back by 2 bases and J by 7 bases. The CDR3 DNA is TGTGCCAGCAGCTTATCGGGGGGGCCAGGGACCCAGTACTTC. Residues: CASSLSGGPGTQYF.